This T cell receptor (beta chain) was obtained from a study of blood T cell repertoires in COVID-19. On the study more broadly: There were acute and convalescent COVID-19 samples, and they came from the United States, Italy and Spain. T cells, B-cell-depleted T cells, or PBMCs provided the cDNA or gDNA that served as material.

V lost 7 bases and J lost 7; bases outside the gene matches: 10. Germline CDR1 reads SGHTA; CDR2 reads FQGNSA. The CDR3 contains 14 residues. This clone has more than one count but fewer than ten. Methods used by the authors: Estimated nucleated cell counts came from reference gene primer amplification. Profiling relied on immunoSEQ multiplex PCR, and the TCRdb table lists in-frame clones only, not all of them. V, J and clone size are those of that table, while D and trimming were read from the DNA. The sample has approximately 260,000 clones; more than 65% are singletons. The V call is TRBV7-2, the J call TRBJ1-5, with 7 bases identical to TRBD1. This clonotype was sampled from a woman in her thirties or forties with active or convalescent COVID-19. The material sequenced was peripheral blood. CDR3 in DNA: TGTGCCAGCACCCCAGGGGGAACCCGGCAGCCCCAGCATTTT. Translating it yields CASTPGGTRQPQHF.